This entry lists 14 T cell receptor beta chains sequenced from one sample in a study of T cells after yellow fever vaccination (dated by TCRdb to about 2019). The treatment or condition label, read with the paper, signifies: live attenuated yellow fever vaccine strain. Library creation used 5' RACE. The sequencer listed for this sample is Illumina NovaSeq 6000. The public reads were reprocessed in TCRdb via fastp at Q25 and MiXCR, keeping in-frame beta chains. Rows are unified per CDR3 protein, each entry keeping the most common DNA and genes. This sample lists roughly 320,000 distinct CDR3 sequences; around 10% were detected once. Of the sample, over 3% is held by the ten largest clones. The source material was CD4+ T cells sorted from PBMCs, sampled 45 days after the yellow fever booster vaccination. Receptor source: a man aged 18 to 30 who received the YFV17D yellow fever vaccine.

This clonotype showed up just a few times. The rearrangement uses TRBV7-2 and TRBJ2-1; perhaps D is TRBD1 or TRBD2 (5 bases each). V dropped 1 base and J dropped 7 bases, with 8 bases sitting between them. The CDR3 contains 13 residues. Germline lookup yields CDR1 SGHTA and CDR2 FQGNSA. The CDR3 here is CASSLGDGNEQFF. DNA for the CDR3: TGTGCCAGCAGCTTAGGGGACGGGAATGAGCAGTTCTTC.

The sample holds many counts of this clonotype. The chain links TRBV5-1 to TRBJ2-3; tentative D call: TRBD1 (6 bases). This CDR3 has 15 amino acids. Germline V CDR1 and CDR2: SGHRS, YFSETQ. With 4 bases removed from V and 1 base from J, the gap between germline ends came to 13 bases. As DNA, the CDR3 is TGCGCCAGCAGCCAACAGGGATTTGGCACAGATACGCAGTATTTT. This translates into CASSQQGFGTDTQYF.

This clonotype was counted only a few times. The rearrangement joins TRBV9 to TRBJ2-7, with 15 bases lining up with TRBD2. Germline V lookup: CDR1 SGDLS, CDR2 YYNGEE. Trimming at V came to 4 bases and at J to 3 bases, leaving 8 bases not matched to a gene. CDR3 length: 17 amino acids. CDR3 sequence reads: CASSSGLAGGPSYEQYF. In DNA, the CDR3 is TGTGCCAGCAGCTCCGGACTAGCGGGGGGGCCGAGCTACGAGCAGTACTTC.

The J gene is TRBJ2-7, the V gene TRBV20-1; D possibly corresponds to TRBD1 (7 bases). With 7 bases removed from V and 3 bases from J, the gap between germline ends came to 16 bases. This CDR3 contains 13 residues. From germline, CDR1 is DFQATT and CDR2 SNEGSKA (reference sequence). This chain's CDR3 is CSVLGGTDYEQYF. The CDR3 DNA follows: TGCAGTGTTTTGGGCGGGACAGACTACGAGCAGTACTTC.

The sample holds a few counts of this clonotype. The chain couples TRBV10-3 to TRBJ1-4, with unresolved D. The V end was cut by 0 bases, the J end by 11 bases, with 4 bases between. This CDR3 is built from 11 residues. The germline CDR1 and CDR2 sequences are ENHRY and SYGVKD. CDR3 in amino acids: CAISESGKLFF. The CDR3 DNA follows: TGTGCCATCAGTGAGTCCGGGAAACTGTTTTTT.

This clonotype occurred many times. The rearrangement joins TRBV5-1 to TRBJ2-3, with D uncertain. V shed 5 bases and J shed 2 bases, with 12 bases lying between them. There are 14 residues in the CDR3. The germline gives CDR1 SGHRS, CDR2 YFSETQ. This CDR3 reads CASSFGHSTDTQYF. CDR3 nucleotide sequence: TGCGCCAGCAGTTTCGGGCACTCCACAGATACGCAGTATTTT.

This clonotype was found a few times. V usage is TRBV5-1 and J usage is TRBJ2-5; D call uncertain. CDR1 SGHRS and CDR2 YFSETQ come from the germline V gene. Trimming removed 2 bases from V and 1 base from J, with 9 bases in between. The CDR3 extends over 14 amino acids. In DNA form, the CDR3 reads TGCGCCAGCAGCTTTGGCCAGCGCCAAGAGACCCAGTACTTC. It is translated as CASSFGQRQETQYF.

The genes are TRBV5-1 and TRBJ2-5; TRBD1 matches at 10 bases. Trimming took 0 bases from V and 5 from J; bases not matched to a gene: 10. The CDR3 runs to 17 residues. Germline V gene lookup returns CDR1 SGHRS and CDR2 YFSETQ. This CDR3 is CASSLEVGTGVSETQYF. The CDR3 coding sequence is TGCGCCAGCAGCTTGGAGGTCGGGACAGGGGTATCGGAGACCCAGTACTTC.

This clonotype was observed a handful of times. The CDR3 loop reads CASSGLVPEQFF. CDR3 nucleotide sequence: TGTGCCAGCAGCGGACTAGTTCCTGAGCAGTTCTTC. J is TRBJ2-1 and V is TRBV9; weak D call: TRBD2 (6 bases). Germline CDR1 SGDLS, CDR2 YYNGEE. CDR3 length: 12 amino acids. The ends were cut back, 3 bases at V and 9 bases at J, with 10 bases in the middle.

The sample holds a few counts of this clonotype. The chain is built from TRBV7-2 and TRBJ2-5; a possible D gene is TRBD1 (5 bases). The CDR3 covers 14 residues. Germline values: CDR1 SGHTA, CDR2 FQGNSA. V lost 5 bases and J lost 3, with 13 bases in between. CDR3 loop: CASSSQGQKETQYF. For the CDR3, the DNA is TGTGCCAGCAGCAGCCAGGGTCAGAAAGAGACCCAGTACTTC.

This clonotype came up many times. The chain has TRBV7-3 and TRBJ2-3, with 8 bases identical to TRBD2. The CDR3 is 14 residues long. The trim removed 5 bases at V and 5 bases at J, leaving 6 bases unmatched. Germline V gene data show CDR1 as SGHTA and CDR2 as FQGTGA. The CDR3, as DNA: TGTGCCAGCAGCCTCGGAAGCGGGGGAGATACGCAGTATTTT. This gives the protein CASSLGSGGDTQYF.

This clonotype was detected only a few times. The chain carries TRBV20-1 and TRBJ1-1, with D perhaps TRBD1 (6 bases). The germline V gene encodes CDR1 DFQATT and CDR2 SNEGSKA (reference sequence). This CDR3 comprises 13 residues. The CDR3 nucleotides read TGCGGGGGCTGGGAAGGGGAGAACACTGAAGCTTTCTTT. Residues: CGGWEGENTEAFF.

This clonotype was seen a few times. The chain has TRBV29-1 and TRBJ1-1; D not resolved. CDR1 is SQVTM, CDR2 ANQGSEA, per germline. CDR3 length: 13 residues. Trimming pared 2 bases from V and 0 bases from J, leaving 7 bases between. The CDR3 reads CSVERQLNTEAFF. The CDR3 nucleotides read TGCAGCGTTGAAAGGCAGTTGAACACTGAAGCTTTCTTT.

This clonotype was seen a few times. The rearrangement uses TRBV12-3 or TRBV12-4 and TRBJ1-4; TRBD1 is a possible D gene (5 bases). V was trimmed by 4 bases and J by 12 bases, leaving 12 bases between them. The CDR3 runs 12 residues. The CDR3 is CASSYAGLQLFF. CDR3 nucleotides: TGTGCCAGCAGTTACGCAGGGTTACAACTGTTTTTT.